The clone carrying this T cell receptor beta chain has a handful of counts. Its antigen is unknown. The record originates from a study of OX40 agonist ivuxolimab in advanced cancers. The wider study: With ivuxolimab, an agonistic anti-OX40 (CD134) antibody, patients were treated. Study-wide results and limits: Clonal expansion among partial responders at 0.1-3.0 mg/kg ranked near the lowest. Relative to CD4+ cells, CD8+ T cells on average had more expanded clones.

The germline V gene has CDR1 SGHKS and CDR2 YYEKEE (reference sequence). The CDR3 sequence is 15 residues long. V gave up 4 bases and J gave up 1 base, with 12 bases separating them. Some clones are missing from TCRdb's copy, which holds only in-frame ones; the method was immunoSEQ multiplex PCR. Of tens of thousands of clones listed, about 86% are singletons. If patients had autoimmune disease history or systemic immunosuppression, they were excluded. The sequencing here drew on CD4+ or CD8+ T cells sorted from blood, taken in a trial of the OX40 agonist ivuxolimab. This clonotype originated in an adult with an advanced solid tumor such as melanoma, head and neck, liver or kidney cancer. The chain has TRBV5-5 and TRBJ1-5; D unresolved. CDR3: CASSKKEKSNQPQHF. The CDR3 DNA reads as TGTGCCAGCAGCAAAAAGGAAAAAAGCAATCAGCCCCAGCATTTT.